A selection of T cell receptor beta chains follows, all from one sample in a study of blood T cell repertoires in COVID-19. The data were produced by immunoSEQ multiplex PCR, yet TCRdb's version contains in-frame clones alone and is incomplete. This table holds roughly 300,000 clones, approximately 89% found once. Sequencing input: peripheral blood. The receptors stem from a woman between 50 and 59 years old who had recovered from COVID-19. The CDR3 runs from the conserved cysteine through the conserved F or W. The D gene is left open where the match is weak.

d_gene	v_gene	j_gene	CDR3aa	CDR3nt
TRBD1	TRBV10-3	TRBJ2-3	CAISEPRGQADTQYF	TGTGCCATCAGTGAGCCGAGGGGGCAAGCAGATACGCAGTATTTT
.	TRBV15	TRBJ2-3	CATSRAGVASIDTQYF	TGTGCCACCAGCAGAGCCGGAGTGGCCTCGATAGATACGCAGTATTTT
TRBD1	TRBV7-2	TRBJ1-2	CASSFQGAGGYTF	TGTGCCAGCAGCTTTCAGGGGGCTGGTGGCTACACCTTC
TRBD2	TRBV18	TRBJ2-7	CASSPGTSSTYEQYF	TGTGCCAGCTCACCCGGGACTAGCTCTACCTACGAGCAGTACTTC
TRBD1	TRBV28	TRBJ1-3	CASSPPTGTGNTIYF	TGTGCCAGCAGTCCCCCGACAGGGACTGGAAACACCATATATTTT
.	TRBV30	TRBJ1-1	CAWRDSYTEAFF	TGTGCCTGGAGGGACAGTTACACTGAAGCTTTCTTT
.	TRBV11-3	TRBJ2-7	CASSLAYEQGHGSYEQYF	TGTGCCAGCAGCTTAGCGTACGAGCAAGGACACGGGAGTTACGAGCAGTACTTC
TRBD1	TRBV23-1	TRBJ1-1	CASSYRDRDMNTEAFF	TGCGCCAGCAGTTACCGGGACAGGGACATGAACACTGAAGCTTTCTTT
TRBD1	TRBV5-4	TRBJ1-2	CASSQATGDPYGYTF	TGTGCCAGCAGCCAAGCCACAGGGGATCCCTATGGCTACACCTTC
TRBD1	TRBV10-2	TRBJ1-1	CASSAQGDTEAFF	TGCGCCAGCAGCGCACAGGGGGACACTGAAGCTTTCTTT
TRBD2	TRBV15	TRBJ2-1	CATSSPTSGYNEQFF	TGTGCCACCAGCAGCCCGACTAGCGGCTACAATGAGCAGTTCTTC
.	TRBV5-4	TRBJ2-5	CASSLAGHQETQYF	TGTGCCAGCAGCTTAGCGGGCCACCAAGAGACCCAGTACTTC
.	TRBV5-4	TRBJ1-4	CASSLGQGGEKLFF	TGTGCCAGCAGCTTGGGGCAGGGCGGCGAAAAACTGTTTTTT
TRBD1	TRBV11-2	TRBJ1-4	CASSARGTGGNEKLFF	TGTGCCAGCAGCGCAAGGGGGACAGGGGGAAATGAAAAACTGTTTTTT